A single sample is the source of the 19 T cell receptor beta chains below, sequenced in a study of T cell responses to AZD1222 COVID-19 vaccine. Sequenced by immunoSEQ multiplex PCR; TCRdb stores in-frame clones only, minus some. This sample yields 90,000 to 150,000 clones, of which around nine tenths are seen a single time; 2.4% belongs to the top ten. The sequencing here drew on peripheral blood, taken on day 0 of AZD1222 vaccination. The receptors were sampled from an adult in good health.

This sequence joins TRBV11-2 and TRBJ2-1; D not certain. CDR1 and CDR2 (germline): SGHAT, FQNNGV. This CDR3 comprises 15 residues. V was shortened by 5 bases and J by 8 bases, with 19 bases between the two germline ends. The DNA for the CDR3 is TGTGCCAGCAGCCCCCGCCAGCAGAAGACCCATGAGCAGTTCTTC. Its protein is CASSPRQQKTHEQFF.

The chain couples TRBV19 to TRBJ1-3, with D possibly TRBD1 on 5 matching bases. Trimming stripped 7 bases from V and 0 bases from J, with 13 bases between. Germline V gene lookup returns CDR1 LNHDA and CDR2 SQIVND (reference sequence). This CDR3 spans 15 amino acids. CDR3 DNA sequence: TGTGCCAGTATCCCGAGGGGCCGCTCTGGAAACACCATATATTTT. This codes for CASIPRGRSGNTIYF. The full variable domain, rest sourced from reference TRBV19 and TRBJ1-3, is DGGITQSPKYLFRKEGQNVTLSCEQNLNHDAMYWYRQDPGQGLRLIYYSQIVNDFQKGDIAEGYSVSREKKESFPLTVTSAQKNPTAFYLCASIPRGRSGNTIYFGEGSWLTVV.

This chain uses TRBV7-3 with TRBJ1-5; possible D gene TRBD1, 6 bases. Trimming removed 5 bases from V and 7 bases from J, with 15 bases in between. The CDR3 extends over 14 amino acids. In germline, CDR1 is SGHTA, CDR2 FQGTGA. In DNA, the CDR3 is TGTGCCAGCAGCCAACAGGGAGGGGGACAGCCCCAGCATTTT. Translating it yields CASSQQGGGQPQHF.

This chain uses TRBV6-5 with TRBJ2-7, with TRBD1 matching 11 bases. J gave up 7 bases and V 6 bases, and 11 bases lay outside the gene matches. The CDR3 loop spans 15 amino acids. Germline assignment: CDR1 MNHEY and CDR2 SVGAGI. CDR3 loop: CASRFGQGAMWEQYF. As DNA, the CDR3 is TGTGCCAGCAGATTCGGACAGGGGGCTATGTGGGAGCAGTACTTC.

The V gene is TRBV7-8, the J gene TRBJ2-7; 11 nucleotides line up with TRBD1. Germline V gene sequence: CDR1 SGHVS, CDR2 FQNEAQ. The CDR3 sequence is 16 residues long. J was trimmed by 4 bases and V by 3 bases; bases with no gene match: 8. The CDR3 is CASSFDTGTGGYEQYF. The CDR3 DNA follows: TGTGCCAGCAGCTTTGACACCGGGACAGGGGGTTACGAGCAGTACTTC. The variable domain in full, with the rest retrieved from reference TRBV7-8 and TRBJ2-7, is GAGVSQSPRYKVAKRGQDVALRCDPISGHVSLFWYQQALGQGPEFLTYFQNEAQLDKSGLPSDRFFAERPEGSVSTLKIQRTQQEDSAVYLCASSFDTGTGGYEQYFGPGTRLTVT.

The rearrangement joins TRBV7-9 to TRBJ1-5, with D possibly being TRBD1 (5 bases). The CDR3 contains 16 residues. Trimming took 1 base from V and 7 from J, leaving 17 bases between them. The V gene's germline CDR1 is SEHNR and CDR2 FQNEAQ (reference sequence). The CDR3 protein is CASSLGGGGPGQPQHF. Here the CDR3 DNA reads TGTGCCAGCAGCTTAGGTGGGGGAGGGCCGGGACAGCCCCAGCATTTT.

The chain carries TRBV19 and TRBJ2-2; tentative D call: TRBD1 (5 bases). This CDR3 contains 14 residues. CDR1 LNHDA and CDR2 SQIVND come from the germline V gene (reference sequence). V gave up 3 bases and J gave up 5 bases, with 10 bases separating them. This chain's CDR3 is CASSIRGTTGELFF. CDR3 coding DNA: TGTGCCAGTAGTATTAGGGGTACGACCGGGGAGCTGTTTTTT.

The V call is TRBV6-2 or TRBV6-3, the J call TRBJ2-7, with 8 bases identical to TRBD1. The CDR3 sequence is 15 residues long. V shed 2 bases, J shed 7 bases, and the junction held 10 bases outside the gene matches. Germline CDR1 reads MNHEY; CDR2 reads SVGEGT. The CDR3 reads CASSYRSGGAREQYF. The CDR3 bases are TGTGCCAGCAGTTACAGATCAGGGGGCGCGAGGGAGCAGTACTTC.

The gene calls are TRBV30 and TRBJ1-3, with D possibly TRBD1 on 6 matching bases. V shed 0 bases and J shed 8 bases, with 14 bases lying between them. The CDR3 is made up of 14 amino acids. Germline CDR1 reads GTSNPN; CDR2 reads SVGIG (reference sequence). The DNA of the CDR3 is TGTGCCTGGAGTGTACCCGGGGGCGGGCACACCATATATTTT. As protein: CAWSVPGGGHTIYF.

The chain combines TRBV7-9 with TRBJ2-1; 15 bases are shared with TRBD2. CDR3 size: 17 residues. J lost 5 bases, V lost 0 bases, and 2 bases had no gene match. The germline CDR1 and CDR2 sequences are SEHNR and FQNEAQ (reference sequence). The CDR3 sequence is CASSLAGTSGGNNEQFF. In DNA, the CDR3 is TGTGCCAGCAGCTTAGCGGGGACTAGCGGGGGGAACAATGAGCAGTTCTTC.

The genes are TRBV6-5 and TRBJ2-2; D is unresolved. CDR1 and CDR2 from the germline V gene are MNHEY and SVGAGI. The CDR3 spans 14 residues. Deletions cut 5 bases from V and 3 bases from J, with 10 bases between. CDR3 DNA sequence: TGTGCCAGCAGTCCCAGACTGTACACCGGGGAGCTGTTTTTT. Its translation is CASSPRLYTGELFF.

The chain employs TRBV7-3 and TRBJ2-2; the D gene is possibly TRBD2 (6 bases). In germline, CDR1 is SGHTA, CDR2 FQGTGA. Trimming removed 5 bases at V and 3 bases at J, with 13 bases between. The CDR3 consists of 15 residues. CDR3 loop: CASSPWRDHTGELFF. The CDR3 region has the DNA TGTGCCAGCAGCCCGTGGCGGGACCACACCGGGGAGCTGTTTTTT.

This clone was seen a few times. The rearrangement joins TRBV7-2 to TRBJ2-1; 8 bases are a match to TRBD2. CDR3 length equals 14 residues. V lost 5 bases to trimming and J lost 2 bases; unmatched junction nucleotides: 2. The germline V gene encodes CDR1 SGHTA and CDR2 FQGNSA. CDR3 region: CASSPGLAYNEQFF. The CDR3 DNA is TGTGCCAGCAGCCCGGGACTAGCCTACAATGAGCAGTTCTTC.

V gene TRBV5-1 combines with J gene TRBJ2-5; TRBD2 agrees at 9 bases. CDR3 length equals 15 residues. V was clipped by 0 bases and J by 5 bases; unmatched bases: 5. Germline lookup yields CDR1 SGHRS and CDR2 YFSETQ. The CDR3, as DNA: TGCGCCAGCAGCTTGGCCGGCGGGAGGGAGGAGACCCAGTACTTC. It translates to CASSLAGGREETQYF. The full variable domain, with the rest looked up from reference TRBV5-1 and TRBJ2-5, is KAGVTQTPRYLIKTRGQQVTLSCSPISGHRSVSWYQQTPGQGLQFLFEYFSETQRNKGNFPGRFSGRQFSNSRSEMNVSTLELGDSALYLCASSLAGGREETQYFGPGTRLLVL.

CDR3 nucleotide sequence: TGTGCCTGGAGTAGCAGTCTCGGCCAAGAGACCCAGTACTTC. This encodes CAWSSSLGQETQYF. The chain combines TRBV30 with TRBJ2-5; D is unresolved. This CDR3 is built from 14 residues. Trimming stripped 2 bases from V and 1 base from J, with 11 bases between. Looked up from germline, CDR1 is GTSNPN and CDR2 is SVGIG (reference sequence).

The chain recombines TRBV7-9 with TRBJ1-6; no clear D. CDR1 is SEHNR, CDR2 FQNEAQ, per germline (reference sequence). This CDR3 is built from 17 residues. Deletions cut 2 bases from V and 6 bases from J, with 17 bases between. Here the CDR3 reads CASSLSPLTSRNSPLHF. CDR3 nucleotides: TGTGCCAGCAGCTTATCCCCACTGACGAGCCGTAATTCACCCCTCCACTTT. The complete variable domain, with remaining parts taken from reference TRBV7-9 and TRBJ1-6, reads DTGVSQNPRHKITKRGQNVTFRCDPISEHNRLYWYRQTLGQGPEFLTYFQNEAQLEKSRLLSDRFSAERPKGSFSTLEIQRTEQGDSAMYLCASSLSPLTSRNSPLHFGNGTRLTVT.

This clone was observed a few times. This chain links TRBV7-9 with TRBJ2-3; 7 nucleotides line up with TRBD1. The CDR3 spans 15 residues. Germline values: CDR1 SEHNR, CDR2 FQNEAQ (reference sequence). Trimming removed 5 bases from V and 4 bases from J; junction bases left unmatched: 9. The CDR3 loop reads CASSPGTVGPDTQYF. The DNA for the CDR3 is TGTGCCAGCAGCCCGGGGACAGTGGGGCCAGATACGCAGTATTTT.

J is TRBJ1-2 and V is TRBV19; TRBD1 aligns across 10 bases. Losses at the gene ends were 6 bases for V and 5 bases for J; bases not matched to a gene: 9. Germline lookup yields CDR1 LNHDA and CDR2 SQIVND (reference sequence). This CDR3 spans 15 amino acids. The CDR3 DNA reads as TGTGCCAGTAGCCCCGGGACAGGGGTTGCGTATGGCTACACCTTC. Its protein is CASSPGTGVAYGYTF.

This chain links TRBV15 with TRBJ1-4, with a weak D call TRBD1 (5 bases). The CDR3 spans 15 residues. Trimming left V 0 bases short and J 8 bases short, with 13 bases between. Germline lookup yields CDR1 LNHNV and CDR2 YYDKDF (reference sequence). The CDR3 region has the DNA TGTGCCACCAGCAGAGATAGAGGGGAAGTCGAAAAACTGTTTTTT. This encodes CATSRDRGEVEKLFF.